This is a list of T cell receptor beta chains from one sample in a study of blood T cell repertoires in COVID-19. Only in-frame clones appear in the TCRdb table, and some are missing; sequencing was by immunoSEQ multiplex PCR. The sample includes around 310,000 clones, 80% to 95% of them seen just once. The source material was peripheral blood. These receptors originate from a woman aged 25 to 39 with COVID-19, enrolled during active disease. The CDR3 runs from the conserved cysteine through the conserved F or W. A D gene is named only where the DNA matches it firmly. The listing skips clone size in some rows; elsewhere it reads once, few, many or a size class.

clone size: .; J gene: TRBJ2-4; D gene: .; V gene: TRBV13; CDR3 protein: CASSSPGVDKNIQYF; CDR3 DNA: TGTGCCAGCAGCTCCCCAGGGGTGGACAAAAACATTCAGTACTTC
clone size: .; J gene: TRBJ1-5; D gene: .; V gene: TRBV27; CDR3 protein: CASSLAGGYNQPQHF; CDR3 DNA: TGTGCCAGCAGTTTAGCGGGGGGCTACAATCAGCCCCAGCATTTT
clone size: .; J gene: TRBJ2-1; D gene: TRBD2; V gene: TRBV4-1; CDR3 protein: CASSQTDTSVNEQFF; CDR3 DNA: TGCGCCAGCAGCCAAACAGACACTAGCGTCAATGAGCAGTTCTTC
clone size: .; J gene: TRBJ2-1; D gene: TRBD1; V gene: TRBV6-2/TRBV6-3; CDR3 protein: CASSTGTGSAEQFF; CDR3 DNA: TGTGCCAGCAGTACCGGGACAGGGTCGGCTGAGCAGTTCTTC
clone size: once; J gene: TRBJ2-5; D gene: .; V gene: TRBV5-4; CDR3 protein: CASSPRTTQETQYF; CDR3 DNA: TGTGCCAGCAGCCCCAGGACTACCCAAGAGACCCAGTACTTC
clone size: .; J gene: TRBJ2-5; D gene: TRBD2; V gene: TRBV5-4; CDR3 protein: CASSLGLAGETQYF; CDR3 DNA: TGTGCCAGCAGCTTAGGACTAGCAGGAGAGACCCAGTACTTC
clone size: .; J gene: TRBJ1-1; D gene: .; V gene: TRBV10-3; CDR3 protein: CAISEQPTGRNTEAFF; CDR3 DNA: TGTGCCATCAGTGAGCAACCTACAGGAAGAAACACTGAAGCTTTCTTT
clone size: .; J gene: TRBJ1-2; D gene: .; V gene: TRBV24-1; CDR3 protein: CATSTVNYGYTF; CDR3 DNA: TGTGCCACCAGTACGGTAAACTATGGCTACACCTTC
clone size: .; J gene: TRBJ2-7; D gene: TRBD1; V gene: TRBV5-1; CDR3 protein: CASSDRGVSYEQYF; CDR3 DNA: TGCGCCAGCAGCGACAGGGGCGTCTCCTACGAGCAGTACTTC
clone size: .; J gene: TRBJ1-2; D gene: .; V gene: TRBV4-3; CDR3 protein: CASSQDRGGALYGYTF; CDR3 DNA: TGCGCCAGCAGCCAAGATCGCGGGGGAGCTCTATATGGCTACACCTTC
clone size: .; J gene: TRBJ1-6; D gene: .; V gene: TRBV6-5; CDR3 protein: CASSSPDSQGSPLHF; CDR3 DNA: TGTGCCAGCAGCTCACCGGACAGTCAAGGATCACCCCTCCACTTT
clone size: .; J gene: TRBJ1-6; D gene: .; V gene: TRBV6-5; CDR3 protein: CASRQGGTYNSPLHF; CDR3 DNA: TGTGCCAGCAGGCAGGGAGGGACCTATAATTCACCCCTCCACTTT
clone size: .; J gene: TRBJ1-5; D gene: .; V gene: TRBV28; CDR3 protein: CASSTGQRDQPQHF; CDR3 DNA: TGTGCCAGCAGTACCGGACAGAGGGATCAGCCCCAGCATTTT
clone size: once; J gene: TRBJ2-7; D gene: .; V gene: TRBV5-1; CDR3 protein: CASSLKRGGKGYEQYF; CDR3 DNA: TGCGCCAGCAGCTTGAAGAGGGGCGGGAAAGGATACGAGCAGTACTTC
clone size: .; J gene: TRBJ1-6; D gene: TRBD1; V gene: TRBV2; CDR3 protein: CASSDGTGDSPLHF; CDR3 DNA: TGTGCCAGCAGTGATGGAACAGGGGATTCACCCCTCCACTTT